This T cell receptor beta chain emerged from a study of CD8 T cells in ankylosing spondylitis. This clonotype was recorded a few times. Its target is not known. General study points: Made up of eight or nine highly homologous variants, a TCR beta motif appeared characteristic of ankylosing spondylitis blood. Disease-linked clones were CD8+ and relatively rare in peripheral blood.

A quantitative 5'-RACE method, one with molecular barcodes, was used to make TCR beta libraries. MiXCR was run by TCRdb on the 5' RACE reads, yielding one entry per CDR3 protein. The data contain a few hundred thousand distinct CDR3 sequences, about 18% of them singletons. Germline lookup yields CDR1 SEHNR and CDR2 FQNEAQ (reference sequence). The germline V and J ends were trimmed by 1 base and 4 bases, with 8 bases remaining between them. The CDR3 is made up of 13 amino acids. The clonotype comes from a male donor with ankylosing spondylitis or in good health (not recorded which). The V call is TRBV7-9, the J call TRBJ2-7; no reliable D call. Sequencing was performed on blood, either unsorted or a sorted T cell fraction (not recorded which). The CDR3 here is CASSLDVDYEQYF. CDR3 bases: TGTGCCAGCAGCTTAGACGTGGATTACGAGCAGTACTTC.